This paragraph reports one T cell receptor beta chain. This sample was taken from a study of CD8+CD57+ T cells in acquired aplastic anemia. V was trimmed by 0 bases and J by 8 bases, leaving 4 bases between them. CDR1 is MRHNA and CDR2 is SNTAGT in the germline V gene. The CDR3 is made up of 12 amino acids. Genomic DNA, serving as template, underwent TCR beta VDJ and CDR3 profiling. Via MiXCR, TCRdb re-called the reads, giving one row per CDR3 protein. Of tens of thousands of distinct CDR3 sequences in the sample, about half are singletons; the top ten hold 66%. Sequencing used sorted CD4+, CD8+, or CD8+CD57+ T cells (not recorded which) from PBMCs. The gene calls are TRBV6-4 and TRBJ2-2; D not resolved. This clonotype was sampled from a human donor in good health, serving as a control. The CDR3 DNA reads as TGTGCCAGCAGTGACTCGTCAGGGGAGCTGTTTTTT. Translation: CASSDSSGELFF.